This TCR beta chain was profiled in a study of T cells after yellow fever vaccination. Findings and limits, study-wide: FACS-sorted repertoires might harbor abundant contaminating clonotypes from the bulk population. By day 5 rather than day 15, the secondary response had peaked, though it was weaker. Boosting was followed by the reappearance of most primary-vaccination clones (approximately 95% CD4, more than 70% CD8).

This clonotype has just a few counts. Its specificity is unknown. TCRdb fed the 5' RACE reads into MiXCR, producing one record per CDR3 protein. This sample has a few hundred thousand distinct CDR3 sequences, with about 4% found just once. The germline V gene encodes CDR1 DFQATT and CDR2 SNEGSKA (reference sequence). V shed 5 bases and J shed 2 bases, with 11 bases lying between them. The CDR3 is 13 amino acids. The receptor's source is a man aged 18 to 35 who received the YFV17D yellow fever vaccine. This chain uses TRBV20-1 with TRBJ2-3, with D possibly matching TRBD1 (6 bases). The specimen was PBMCs, collected 5 days after the yellow fever booster vaccination. This chain's CDR3 is CSAGGHHTDTQYF. The CDR3 nucleotides are TGCAGTGCTGGGGGACACCACACAGATACGCAGTATTTT.